The T cell receptor beta chain under discussion was sequenced for a study of cytomegalovirus exposure and HLA in healthy donors. This clone was counted a single time. The CDR3 has 14 residues. The ends were cut back, 0 bases at V and 7 bases at J, with 11 bases in the middle. Germline-derived CDR1 and CDR2 are SGDLS and YYNGEE. In the PCR, 60 Vbeta and 13 Jbeta primers were used. Some clones are missing from TCRdb's copy, which holds only in-frame ones; the method was immunoSEQ multiplex PCR. The sample shows about 160,000 clones, 84% of them seen only once. Sequencing was carried out using PBMCs. This TCR derives from a man in his fifties or sixties in good health and CMV-seropositive. The V and J genes are TRBV9 and TRBJ2-4; perhaps TRBD1 as D (5 bases). CDR3 sequence (DNA): TGTGCCAGCAGCGTAGGGGGCTCTGGGAACATTCAGTACTTC. Its protein product is CASSVGGSGNIQYF.